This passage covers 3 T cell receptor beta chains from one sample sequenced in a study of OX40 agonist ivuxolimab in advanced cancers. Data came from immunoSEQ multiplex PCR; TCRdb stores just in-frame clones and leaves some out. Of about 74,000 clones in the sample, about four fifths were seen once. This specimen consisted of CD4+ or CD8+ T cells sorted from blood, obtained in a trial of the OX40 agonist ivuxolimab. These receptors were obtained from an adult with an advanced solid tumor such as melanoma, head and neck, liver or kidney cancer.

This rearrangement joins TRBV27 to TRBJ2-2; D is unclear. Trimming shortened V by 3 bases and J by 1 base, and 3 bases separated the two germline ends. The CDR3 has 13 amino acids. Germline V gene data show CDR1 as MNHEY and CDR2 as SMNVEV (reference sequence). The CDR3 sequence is CASSFLNTGELFF. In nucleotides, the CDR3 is TGTGCCAGCAGTTTCTTGAACACCGGGGAGCTGTTTTTT.

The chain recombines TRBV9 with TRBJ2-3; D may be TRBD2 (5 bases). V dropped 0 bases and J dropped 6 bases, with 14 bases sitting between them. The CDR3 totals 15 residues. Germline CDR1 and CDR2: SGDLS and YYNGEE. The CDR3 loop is CASSVANTRGDTQYF. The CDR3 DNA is TGTGCCAGCAGCGTAGCGAATACTCGAGGGGATACGCAGTATTTT.

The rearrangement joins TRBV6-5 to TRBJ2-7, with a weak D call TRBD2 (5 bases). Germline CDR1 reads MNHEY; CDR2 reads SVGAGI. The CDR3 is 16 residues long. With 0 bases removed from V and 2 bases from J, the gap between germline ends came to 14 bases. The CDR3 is CASSYSTGLGPYEQYF. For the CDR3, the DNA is TGTGCCAGCAGTTACTCGACGGGGTTAGGACCCTACGAGCAGTACTTC.